Each of the 10 T cell receptor beta chains below was sequenced from the same sample in a study of T cell responses to AZD1222 COVID-19 vaccine. Produced via immunoSEQ multiplex PCR; TCRdb's table is partial and in-frame only. The sample carries 150,000 to 200,000 clones, around 88% recorded once. The sample here was peripheral blood, taken on day 0 of AZD1222 vaccination. These receptors were taken from an adult in good health.

J is TRBJ1-2 and V is TRBV5-4, with D possibly matching TRBD1 (6 bases). There are 12 residues in the CDR3. From germline, CDR1 is SGHNT and CDR2 YYREEE (reference sequence). V was clipped by 4 bases and J by 4 bases, with 8 bases between them. The CDR3 here is CASSVDSYGYTF. For the CDR3, the DNA is TGTGCCAGCAGCGTGGACAGCTATGGCTACACCTTC. Supplemented by reference TRBV5-4 and TRBJ1-2, the full variable domain reads ETGVTQSPTHLIKTRGQQVTLRCSSQSGHNTVSWYQQALGQGPQFIFQYYREEENGRGNFPPRFSGLQFPNYSSELNVNALELDDSALYLCASSVDSYGYTFGSGTRLTVV.

The chain couples TRBV19 to TRBJ2-2, with 9 nucleotides matching TRBD2. J was trimmed by 5 bases and V by 4 bases; bases with no gene match: 8. The CDR3 runs 16 residues. CDR1 LNHDA and CDR2 SQIVND come from the germline V gene (reference sequence). In DNA, the CDR3 is TGTGCCAGTAGTACCCTGGCGGGGGGGCTAACCGGGGAGCTGTTTTTT. Amino acids: CASSTLAGGLTGELFF.

The chain recombines TRBV10-3 with TRBJ2-7; D is perhaps TRBD1 (5 bases). V shed 2 bases and J shed 7 bases, with 12 bases lying between them. The CDR3 contains 13 residues. Germline V CDR1 and CDR2: ENHRY, SYGVKD. CDR3 loop: CAISEKGLGEQYF. Here the CDR3 DNA reads TGTGCCATCAGTGAGAAGGGGCTGGGGGAGCAGTACTTC.

This clone was observed once. The rearrangement links TRBV5-4 to TRBJ2-3; TRBD2 agrees at 8 bases. V gave up 4 bases and J gave up 3 bases; unmatched junction bases: 7. The CDR3 has 15 residues. Germline-derived CDR1 and CDR2 are SGHNT and YYREEE (reference sequence). CDR3 loop: CASSARGGKTDTQYF. CDR3 DNA sequence: TGTGCCAGCAGCGCACGCGGGGGGAAAACAGATACGCAGTATTTT.

The chain is built from TRBV5-4 and TRBJ1-2; 8 bases are shared with TRBD1. Germline V gene lookup returns CDR1 SGHNT and CDR2 YYREEE (reference sequence). The V gene end was trimmed by 4 bases and the J gene end by 8 bases; junction bases not matched to a gene: 4. The CDR3 is 12 residues long. For the CDR3, the DNA is TGTGCCAGCAGCCCAGGGGGCTGGGGCTACACCTTC. Protein sequence: CASSPGGWGYTF.

The rearrangement joins TRBV11-2 to TRBJ2-5; D is undetermined. Between the trimmed V and J ends, which lost 5 bases and 5 bases, there was a span of 18 bases. The CDR3 extends over 15 amino acids. From germline, CDR1 is SGHAT and CDR2 FQNNGV. This chain's CDR3 is CASSRPRERDETQYF. The CDR3, as DNA: TGTGCCAGCAGCCGGCCACGAGAGCGAGACGAGACCCAGTACTTC.

The V and J genes are TRBV9 and TRBJ1-2; possibly TRBD1 for D (5 bases). The CDR3 spans 15 residues. V was clipped by 4 bases and J by 4 bases, with 17 bases between them. Germline values: CDR1 SGDLS, CDR2 YYNGEE. DNA of the CDR3: TGTGCCAGCAGCCAAGGGGCGGCGTCTGTCTATGGCTACACCTTC. Translating it yields CASSQGAASVYGYTF.

In DNA, the CDR3 is TGCGCCAGCAGCCAGGGGATTGGCAATCAGCCCCAGCATTTT. Translated, it gives CASSQGIGNQPQHF. The rearrangement joins TRBV4-3 to TRBJ1-5; D gene uncertain. The CDR3 is made up of 14 amino acids. Germline-derived CDR1 and CDR2 are LGHNA and YSLEER. The V gene lost 3 bases and the J gene lost 2 bases, with 8 bases spanning the gap.

This chain links TRBV6-2 or TRBV6-3 with TRBJ1-2; tentative D call: TRBD1 (6 bases). The V end lost 0 bases, the J end lost 7 bases, and 27 bases lay between the germline ends. Germline V gives CDR1 MNHEY, CDR2 SVGEGT. This CDR3 spans 19 amino acids. CDR3 DNA: TGTGCCAGCAGTTACTCGATGGTGGGGCAGGCTCAGGGGCCCCGTGGCTACACCTTC. Encoded protein: CASSYSMVGQAQGPRGYTF.

The chain carries TRBV5-1 and TRBJ2-1, with a tentative D call TRBD2 (5 bases). V lost 4 bases and J lost 2, with 13 bases in between. The CDR3 is 15 amino acids. The germline V gene encodes CDR1 SGHRS and CDR2 YFSETQ. The CDR3 DNA reads as TGCGCCAGCAGCCTGAGTGACTACCCCTACAATGAGCAGTTCTTC. It encodes CASSLSDYPYNEQFF. The entire variable domain, with the rest obtained from reference TRBV5-1 and TRBJ2-1, is as follows: KAGVTQTPRYLIKTRGQQVTLSCSPISGHRSVSWYQQTPGQGLQFLFEYFSETQRNKGNFPGRFSGRQFSNSRSEMNVSTLELGDSALYLCASSLSDYPYNEQFFGPGTRLTVL.